This TCR beta chain was recovered during a study of blood T cell dynamics during melanoma immunotherapy. Overall study context: Patients with metastatic melanoma got pembrolizumab or nivolumab-ipilimumab as first-line care. Study outcomes and limitations: It remained unknown if the driving T cell clones were melanoma-specific.

Time point reported: week 3, after first cycle of checkpoint inhibitor. Samples come from before therapy and from week 3 after the first blockade cycle. As to this clone: What it recognizes is unknown.

For sorted CD8+ subsets, all extracted DNA was loaded. Using immunoSEQ multiplex PCR, the repertoire was profiled, and TCRdb retains in-frame clones only, with some absent. The sample has approximately 13,000 clones, around 91% seen once. The V and J ends lost 6 bases and 3 bases respectively, with 27 bases between them. CDR3 length: 17 amino acids. The V gene's germline CDR1 is SQVTM and CDR2 ANQGSEA. This rearrangement joins TRBV29-1 to TRBJ2-7; the D call may be TRBD1 or TRBD2 (5 bases each). The specimen comprised effector memory CD8+ T cells from blood, sampled from a patient treated with checkpoint blockade. The clonotype originates from a human donor with melanoma. The CDR3 is CSVEKATEWGPYYEQYF. CDR3 nucleotide sequence: TGCAGCGTGGAAAAGGCGACCGAGTGGGGACCATACTACGAGCAGTACTTC.